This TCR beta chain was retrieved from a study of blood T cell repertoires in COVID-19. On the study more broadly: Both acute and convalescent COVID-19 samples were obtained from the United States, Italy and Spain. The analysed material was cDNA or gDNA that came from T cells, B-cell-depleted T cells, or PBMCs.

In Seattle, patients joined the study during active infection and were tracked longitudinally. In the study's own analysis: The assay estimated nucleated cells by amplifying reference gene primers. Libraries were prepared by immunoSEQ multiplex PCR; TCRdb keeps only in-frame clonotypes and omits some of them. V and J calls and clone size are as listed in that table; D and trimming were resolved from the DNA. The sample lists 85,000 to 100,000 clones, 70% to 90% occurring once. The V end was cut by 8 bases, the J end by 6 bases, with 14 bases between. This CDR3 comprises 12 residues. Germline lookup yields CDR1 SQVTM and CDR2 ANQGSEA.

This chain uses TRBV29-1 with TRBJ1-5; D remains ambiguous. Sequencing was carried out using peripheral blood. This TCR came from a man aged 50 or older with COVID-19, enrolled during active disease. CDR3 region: CSYGGNGQPQHF. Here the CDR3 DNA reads TGCAGCTATGGCGGGAATGGTCAGCCCCAGCATTTT.